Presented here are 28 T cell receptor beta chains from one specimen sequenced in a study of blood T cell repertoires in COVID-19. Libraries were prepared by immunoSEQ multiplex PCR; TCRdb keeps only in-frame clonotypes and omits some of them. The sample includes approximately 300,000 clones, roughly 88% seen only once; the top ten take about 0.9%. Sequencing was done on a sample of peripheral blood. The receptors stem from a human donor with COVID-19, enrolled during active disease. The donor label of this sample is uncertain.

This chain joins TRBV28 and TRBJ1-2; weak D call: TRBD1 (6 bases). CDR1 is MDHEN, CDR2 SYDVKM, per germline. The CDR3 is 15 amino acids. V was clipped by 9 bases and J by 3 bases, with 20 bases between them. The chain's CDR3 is CASSGQGPQYYGYTF. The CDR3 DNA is TGTGCCAGTTCCGGGCAGGGGCCACAATACTATGGCTACACCTTC.

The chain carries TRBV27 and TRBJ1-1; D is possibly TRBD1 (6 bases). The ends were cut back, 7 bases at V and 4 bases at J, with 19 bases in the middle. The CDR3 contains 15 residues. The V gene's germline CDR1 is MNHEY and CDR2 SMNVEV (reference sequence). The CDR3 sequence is CASTPDVRGATEAFF. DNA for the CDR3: TGTGCCAGCACCCCCGATGTCAGGGGCGCCACTGAAGCTTTCTTT.

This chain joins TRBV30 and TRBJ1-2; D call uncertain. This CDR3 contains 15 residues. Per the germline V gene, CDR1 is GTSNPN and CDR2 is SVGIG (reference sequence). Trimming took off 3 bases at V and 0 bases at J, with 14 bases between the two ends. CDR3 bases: TGTGCCTGGAGCATAGGGAGAGGAGCTAACTATGGCTACACCTTC. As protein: CAWSIGRGANYGYTF.

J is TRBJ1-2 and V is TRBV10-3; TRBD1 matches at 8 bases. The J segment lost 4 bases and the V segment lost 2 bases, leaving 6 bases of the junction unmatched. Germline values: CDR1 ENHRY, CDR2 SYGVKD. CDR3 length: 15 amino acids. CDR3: CAISEQDRAGYGYTF. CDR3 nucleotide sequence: TGTGCCATCAGTGAGCAGGACAGGGCCGGCTATGGCTACACCTTC.

CDR3 residues: CASSFRGGYGYTF. CDR3 coding DNA: TGTGCCAGCAGTTTCCGAGGCGGGTATGGCTACACCTTC. The V gene is TRBV12-3 or TRBV12-4, the J gene TRBJ1-2; no reliable D call. The CDR3 runs 13 residues. V lost 3 bases to trimming and J lost 5 bases, with 10 bases between them.

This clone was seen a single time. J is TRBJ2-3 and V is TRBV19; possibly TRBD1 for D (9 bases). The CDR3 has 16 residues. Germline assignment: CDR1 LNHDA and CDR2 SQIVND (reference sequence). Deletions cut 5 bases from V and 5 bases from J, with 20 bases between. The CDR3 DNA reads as TGTGCCAGTAGTCCCGGGGGGGACAGGGTGGGAGATACGCAGTATTTT. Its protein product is CASSPGGDRVGDTQYF. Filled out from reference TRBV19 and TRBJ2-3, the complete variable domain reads DGGITQSPKYLFRKEGQNVTLSCEQNLNHDAMYWYRQDPGQGLRLIYYSQIVNDFQKGDIAEGYSVSREKKESFPLTVTSAQKNPTAFYLCASSPGGDRVGDTQYFGPGTRLTVL.

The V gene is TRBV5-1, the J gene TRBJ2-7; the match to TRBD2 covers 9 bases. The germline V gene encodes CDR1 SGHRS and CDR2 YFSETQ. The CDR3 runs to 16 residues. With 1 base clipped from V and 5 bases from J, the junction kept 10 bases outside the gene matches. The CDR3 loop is CASSLNAGRGGHEQYF. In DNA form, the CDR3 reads TGCGCCAGCAGCTTGAATGCCGGGCGGGGGGGCCACGAGCAGTACTTC.

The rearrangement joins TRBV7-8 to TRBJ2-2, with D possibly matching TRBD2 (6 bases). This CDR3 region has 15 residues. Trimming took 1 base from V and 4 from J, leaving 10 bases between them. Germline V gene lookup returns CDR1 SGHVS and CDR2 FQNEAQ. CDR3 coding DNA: TGTGCCAGCAGCTTAGTGTCGGGAGCCACCGGGGAGCTGTTTTTT. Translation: CASSLVSGATGELFF.

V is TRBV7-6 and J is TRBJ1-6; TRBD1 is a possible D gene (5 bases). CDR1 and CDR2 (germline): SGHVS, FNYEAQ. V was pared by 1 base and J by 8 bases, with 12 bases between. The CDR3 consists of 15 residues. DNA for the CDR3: TGTGCCAGCAGCTTAGATATGGCAGGGCATTCACCCCTCCACTTT. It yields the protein CASSLDMAGHSPLHF. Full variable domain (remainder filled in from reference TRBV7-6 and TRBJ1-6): GAGVSQSPRYKVTKRGQDVALRCDPISGHVSLYWYRQALGQGPEFLTYFNYEAQQDKSGLPNDRFSAERPEGSISTLTIQRTEQRDSAMYRCASSLDMAGHSPLHFGNGTRLTVT.

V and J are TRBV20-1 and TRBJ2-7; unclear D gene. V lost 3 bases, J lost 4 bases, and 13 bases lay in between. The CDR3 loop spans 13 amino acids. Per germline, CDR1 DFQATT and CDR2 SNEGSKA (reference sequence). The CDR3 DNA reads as TGCAGTGCTAGTCCCAGGCCGGAATACGAGCAGTACTTC. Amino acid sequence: CSASPRPEYEQYF.

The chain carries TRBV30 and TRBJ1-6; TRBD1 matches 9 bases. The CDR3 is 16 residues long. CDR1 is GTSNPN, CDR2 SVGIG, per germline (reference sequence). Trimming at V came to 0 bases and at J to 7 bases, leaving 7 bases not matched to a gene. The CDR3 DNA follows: TGTGCCTGGAGTGTATTCCACGACAGGGGGAATTCACCCCTCCACTTT. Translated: CAWSVFHDRGNSPLHF.

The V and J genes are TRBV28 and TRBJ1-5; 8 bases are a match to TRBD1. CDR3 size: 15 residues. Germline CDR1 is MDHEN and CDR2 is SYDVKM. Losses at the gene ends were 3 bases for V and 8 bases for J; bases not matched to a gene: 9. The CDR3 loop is CASSFVDRDREPQHF. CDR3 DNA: TGTGCCAGCAGTTTCGTGGACAGGGACCGGGAGCCCCAGCATTTT. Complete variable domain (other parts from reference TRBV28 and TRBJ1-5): DVKVTQSSRYLVKRTGEKVFLECVQDMDHENMFWYRQDPGLGLRLIYFSYDVKMKEKGDIPEGYSVSREKKERFSLILESASTNQTSMYLCASSFVDRDREPQHFGDGTRLSIL.

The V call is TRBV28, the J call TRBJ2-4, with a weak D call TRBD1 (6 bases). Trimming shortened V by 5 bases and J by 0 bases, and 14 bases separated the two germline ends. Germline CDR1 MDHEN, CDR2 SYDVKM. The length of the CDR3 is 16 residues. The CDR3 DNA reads TGTGCCAGCAGTCCGACAGGCACCCTAGCCAAAAACATTCAGTACTTC. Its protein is CASSPTGTLAKNIQYF.

In DNA form, the CDR3 reads TGTGCCAGCAGCACGCTGGGGGGGCTGACCTACGAGCAGTACTTC. Amino acids: CASSTLGGLTYEQYF. V usage is TRBV28 and J usage is TRBJ2-7, with a possible D match to TRBD2 (7 bases). Germline V gene lookup returns CDR1 MDHEN and CDR2 SYDVKM. With 6 bases removed from V and 2 bases from J, the gap between germline ends came to 17 bases. The CDR3 contains 15 residues.

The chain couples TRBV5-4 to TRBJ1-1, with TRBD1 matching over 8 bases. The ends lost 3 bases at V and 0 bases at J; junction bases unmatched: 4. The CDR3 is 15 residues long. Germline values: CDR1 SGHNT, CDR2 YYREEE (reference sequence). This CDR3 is CASSWDRPMNTEAFF. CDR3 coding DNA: TGTGCCAGCAGCTGGGACAGGCCCATGAACACTGAAGCTTTCTTT.

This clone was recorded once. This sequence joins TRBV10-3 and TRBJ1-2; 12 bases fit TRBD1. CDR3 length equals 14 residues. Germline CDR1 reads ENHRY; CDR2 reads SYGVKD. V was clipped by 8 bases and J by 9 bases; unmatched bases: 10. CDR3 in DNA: TGTGCCATCCGAGGGACAGGGGGCCTCCTGAGCTACACCTTC. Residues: CAIRGTGGLLSYTF.

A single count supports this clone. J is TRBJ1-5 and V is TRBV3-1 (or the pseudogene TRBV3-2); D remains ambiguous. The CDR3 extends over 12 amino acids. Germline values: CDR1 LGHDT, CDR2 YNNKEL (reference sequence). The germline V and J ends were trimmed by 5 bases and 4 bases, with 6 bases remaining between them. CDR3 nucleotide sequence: TGTGCCAGCAGCTTCCCTAATCAGCCCCAGCATTTT. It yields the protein CASSFPNQPQHF.

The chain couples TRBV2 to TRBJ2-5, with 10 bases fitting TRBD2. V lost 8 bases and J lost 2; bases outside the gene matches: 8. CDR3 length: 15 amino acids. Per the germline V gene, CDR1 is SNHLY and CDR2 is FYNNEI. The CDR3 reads CASGGPLAGQETQYF. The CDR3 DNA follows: TGTGCCAGCGGGGGCCCACTAGCGGGGCAAGAGACCCAGTACTTC.

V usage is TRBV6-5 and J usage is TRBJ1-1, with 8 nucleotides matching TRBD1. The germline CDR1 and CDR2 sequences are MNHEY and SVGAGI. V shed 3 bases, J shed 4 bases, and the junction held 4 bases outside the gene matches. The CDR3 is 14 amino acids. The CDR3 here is CASSYFTGGTEAFF. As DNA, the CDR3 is TGTGCCAGCAGTTATTTTACAGGGGGCACTGAAGCTTTCTTT.

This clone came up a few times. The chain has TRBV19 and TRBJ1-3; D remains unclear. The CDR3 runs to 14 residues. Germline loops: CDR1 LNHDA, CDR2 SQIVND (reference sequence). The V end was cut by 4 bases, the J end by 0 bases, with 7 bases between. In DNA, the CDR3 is TGTGCCAGTAGTAGTCCGAGCTCTGGAAACACCATATATTTT. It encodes CASSSPSSGNTIYF. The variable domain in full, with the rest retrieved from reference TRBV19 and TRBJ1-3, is DGGITQSPKYLFRKEGQNVTLSCEQNLNHDAMYWYRQDPGQGLRLIYYSQIVNDFQKGDIAEGYSVSREKKESFPLTVTSAQKNPTAFYLCASSSPSSGNTIYFGEGSWLTVV.

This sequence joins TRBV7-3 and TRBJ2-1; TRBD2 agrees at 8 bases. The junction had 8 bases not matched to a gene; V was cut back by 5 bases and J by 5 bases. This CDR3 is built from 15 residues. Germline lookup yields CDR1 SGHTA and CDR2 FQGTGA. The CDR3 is CASSLPTGGHNEQFF. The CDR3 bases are TGTGCCAGCAGCCTCCCGACGGGAGGGCACAATGAGCAGTTCTTC.

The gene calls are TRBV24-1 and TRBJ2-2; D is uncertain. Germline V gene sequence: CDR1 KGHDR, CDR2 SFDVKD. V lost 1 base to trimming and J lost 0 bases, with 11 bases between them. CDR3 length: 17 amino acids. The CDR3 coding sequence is TGTGCCACCAGTGATTTAAGAGAGGCCGCGAACACCGGGGAGCTGTTTTTT. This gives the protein CATSDLREAANTGELFF.

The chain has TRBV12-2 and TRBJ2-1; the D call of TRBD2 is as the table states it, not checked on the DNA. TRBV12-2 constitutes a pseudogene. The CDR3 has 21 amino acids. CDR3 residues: CASRLPPLGLAVFLSYNEQFF. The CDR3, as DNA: TGTGCAAGTCGCTTACCTCCGCTGGGACTAGCGGTCTTCCTCTCCTACAATGAGCAGTTCTTC.

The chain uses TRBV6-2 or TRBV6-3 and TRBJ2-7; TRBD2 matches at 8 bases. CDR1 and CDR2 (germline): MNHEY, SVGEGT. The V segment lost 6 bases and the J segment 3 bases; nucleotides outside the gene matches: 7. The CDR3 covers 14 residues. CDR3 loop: CASSIGLAYYEQYF. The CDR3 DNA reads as TGTGCCAGCAGCATTGGACTAGCCTACTACGAGCAGTACTTC.

The CDR3 is CATRDTGGSSPLHF. The DNA for the CDR3 is TGTGCCACTAGGGATACAGGGGGGAGCTCACCCCTCCACTTT. This chain links TRBV7-9 with TRBJ1-6; 8 nucleotides line up with TRBD1. In germline, CDR1 is SEHNR, CDR2 FQNEAQ (reference sequence). Trimming took 10 bases from V and 10 from J; bases not matched to a gene: 12. This CDR3 has 14 amino acids.

The CDR3 region is CATAGGTEAFF. The CDR3, as DNA: TGTGCCACCGCAGGGGGCACTGAAGCTTTCTTT. The chain recombines TRBV2 with TRBJ1-1; TRBD1 matches 7 bases. Germline-derived CDR1 and CDR2 are SNHLY and FYNNEI. There are 11 residues in the CDR3. The V segment lost 10 bases and the J segment 4 bases; nucleotides outside the gene matches: 3.

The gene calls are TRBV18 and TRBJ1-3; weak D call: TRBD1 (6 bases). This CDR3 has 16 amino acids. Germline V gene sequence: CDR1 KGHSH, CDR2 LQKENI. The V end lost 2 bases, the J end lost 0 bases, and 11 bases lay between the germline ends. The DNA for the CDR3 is TGTGCCAGCTCACCAAATCAGGGGAGCTCTGGAAACACCATATATTTT. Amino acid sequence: CASSPNQGSSGNTIYF.

The CDR3, as DNA: TGTGCCAGCAGCGCTACGGACATAAACTACAATGAGCAGTTCTTC. Encoded protein: CASSATDINYNEQFF. The chain links TRBV7-3 to TRBJ2-1, with a possible D match to TRBD1 (5 bases). CDR1 SGHTA and CDR2 FQGTGA come from the germline V gene. Trimming took off 5 bases at V and 3 bases at J, with 14 bases between the two ends. CDR3 length equals 15 residues.